The entry below describes one T cell receptor (beta chain). This sample was included in a study of blood T cell repertoires in COVID-19. The CDR3 is made up of 15 amino acids. V lost 5 bases to trimming and J lost 4 bases, with 18 bases between them. The germline gives CDR1 SGHRS, CDR2 YFSETQ. TCRdb keeps only in-frame clones here, not all; method: immunoSEQ multiplex PCR. Altogether about 200,000 clones are present, 80% to 90% being singletons, with the ten largest covering about 7.3%. V gene TRBV5-1 combines with J gene TRBJ1-1; a possible D gene is TRBD1 (6 bases). The sequenced sample was peripheral blood. The TCR sequence derives from a woman between 50 and 59 years old with active or convalescent COVID-19. The CDR3 DNA sequence: TGCGCCAGCAGTCCCCGGGGGGCCGAAGCCACTGAAGCTTTCTTT. Amino acid sequence: CASSPRGAEATEAFF.